This T cell receptor beta chain was identified during a study of blood T cell repertoires in COVID-19. This table comes from immunoSEQ multiplex PCR, and its TCRdb copy is limited to in-frame clones, with some not included. The profile shows 130,000 to 150,000 clones, approximately 80% of them singletons. Germline values: CDR1 SGHTA, CDR2 FQGNSA. The CDR3 is made up of 12 amino acids. This clone was observed a single time. The junction and the germline gene differ at one end; a read error may be behind it. This sequence originates from a man between 60 and 75 years old with active or convalescent COVID-19. Sequencing used peripheral blood. The chain recombines TRBV7-2 with TRBJ1-2; 7 nucleotides match TRBD1. The DNA for the CDR3 is TGTGCCAGCAGCTTATTGGGGCCGGGACAGCACTTC. The encoded protein is CASSLLGPGQHF.